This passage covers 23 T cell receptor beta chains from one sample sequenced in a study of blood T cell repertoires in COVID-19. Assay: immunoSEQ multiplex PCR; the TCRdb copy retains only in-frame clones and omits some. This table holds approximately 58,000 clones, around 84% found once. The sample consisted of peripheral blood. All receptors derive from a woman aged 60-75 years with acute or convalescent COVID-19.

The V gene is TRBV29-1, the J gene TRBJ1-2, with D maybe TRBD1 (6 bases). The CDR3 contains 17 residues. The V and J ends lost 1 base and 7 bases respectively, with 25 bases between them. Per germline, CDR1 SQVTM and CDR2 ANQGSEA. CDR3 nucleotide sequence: TGCAGCGTTGAAGTAAGCGGCGGGGGGCCCTTTGGTAGTGGCTACACCTTC. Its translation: CSVEVSGGGPFGSGYTF.

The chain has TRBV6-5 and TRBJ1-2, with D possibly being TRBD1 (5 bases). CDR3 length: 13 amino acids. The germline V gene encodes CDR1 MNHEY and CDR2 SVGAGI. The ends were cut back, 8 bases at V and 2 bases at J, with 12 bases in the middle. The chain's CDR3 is CASRFDSNYGYTF. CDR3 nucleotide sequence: TGTGCCAGCCGATTTGACAGCAACTATGGCTACACCTTC.

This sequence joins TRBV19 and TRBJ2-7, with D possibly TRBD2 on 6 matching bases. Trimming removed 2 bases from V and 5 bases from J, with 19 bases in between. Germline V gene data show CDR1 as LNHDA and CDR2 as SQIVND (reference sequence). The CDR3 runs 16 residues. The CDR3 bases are TGTGCCAGTAGTATATATCTCGGGGGAGTCACCCACGAGCAGTACTTC. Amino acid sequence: CASSIYLGGVTHEQYF.

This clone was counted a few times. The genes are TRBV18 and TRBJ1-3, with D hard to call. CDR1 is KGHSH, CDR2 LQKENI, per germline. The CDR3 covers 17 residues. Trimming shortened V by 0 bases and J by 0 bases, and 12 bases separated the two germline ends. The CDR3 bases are TGTGCCAGCTCACCACCGGGAGGCTCCGTCTCTGGAAACACCATATATTTT. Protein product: CASSPPGGSVSGNTIYF.

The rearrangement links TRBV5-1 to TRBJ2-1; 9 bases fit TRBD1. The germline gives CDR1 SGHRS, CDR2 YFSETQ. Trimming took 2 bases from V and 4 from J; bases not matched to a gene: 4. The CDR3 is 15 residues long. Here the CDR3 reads CASSFGQGRYNEQFF. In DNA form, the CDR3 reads TGCGCCAGCAGCTTTGGACAGGGGAGGTACAATGAGCAGTTCTTC.

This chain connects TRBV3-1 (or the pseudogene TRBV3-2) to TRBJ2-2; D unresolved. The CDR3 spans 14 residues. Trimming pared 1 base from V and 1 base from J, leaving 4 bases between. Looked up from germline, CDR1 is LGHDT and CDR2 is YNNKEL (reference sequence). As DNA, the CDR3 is TGTGCCAGCAGCCAAGGACTGAACACCGGGGAGCTGTTTTTT. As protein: CASSQGLNTGELFF.

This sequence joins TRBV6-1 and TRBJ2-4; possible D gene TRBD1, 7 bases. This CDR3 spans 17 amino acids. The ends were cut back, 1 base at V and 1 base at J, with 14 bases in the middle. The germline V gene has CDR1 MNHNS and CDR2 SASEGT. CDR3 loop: CASSEEGGQSAKNIQYF. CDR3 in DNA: TGTGCCAGCAGTGAAGAGGGGGGACAGTCGGCCAAAAACATTCAGTACTTC.

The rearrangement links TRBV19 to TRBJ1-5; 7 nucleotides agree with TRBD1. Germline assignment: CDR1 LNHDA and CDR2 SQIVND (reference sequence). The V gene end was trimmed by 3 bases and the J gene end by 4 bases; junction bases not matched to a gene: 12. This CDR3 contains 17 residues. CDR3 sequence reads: CASSIRKTGIGNQPQHF. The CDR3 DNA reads TGTGCCAGTAGTATTAGGAAGACAGGGATAGGTAATCAGCCCCAGCATTTT.

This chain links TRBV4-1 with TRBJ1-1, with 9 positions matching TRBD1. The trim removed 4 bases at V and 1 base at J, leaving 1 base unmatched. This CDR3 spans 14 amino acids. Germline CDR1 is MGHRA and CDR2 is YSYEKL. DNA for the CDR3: TGCGCCAGCAGCCCGGGACAGGGGAACACTGAAGCTTTCTTT. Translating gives CASSPGQGNTEAFF.

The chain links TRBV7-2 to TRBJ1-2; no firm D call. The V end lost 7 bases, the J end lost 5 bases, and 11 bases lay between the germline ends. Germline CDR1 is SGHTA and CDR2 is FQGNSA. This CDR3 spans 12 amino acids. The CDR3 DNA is TGTGCCAGCACCGAGGATAGGTATGGCTACACCTTC. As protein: CASTEDRYGYTF.

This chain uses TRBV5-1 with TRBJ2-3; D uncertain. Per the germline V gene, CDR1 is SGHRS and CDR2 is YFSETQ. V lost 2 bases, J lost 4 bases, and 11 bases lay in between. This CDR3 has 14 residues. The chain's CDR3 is CASSLAFRADTQYF. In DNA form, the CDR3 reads TGCGCCAGCAGCTTAGCATTCCGGGCAGATACGCAGTATTTT.

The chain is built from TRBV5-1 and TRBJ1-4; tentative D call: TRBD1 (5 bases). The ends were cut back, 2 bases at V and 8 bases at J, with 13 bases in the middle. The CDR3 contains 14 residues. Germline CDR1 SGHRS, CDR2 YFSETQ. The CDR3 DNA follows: TGCGCCAGCAGCTTCGGGAGGGGAGAGGAAAAACTGTTTTTT. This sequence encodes CASSFGRGEEKLFF.

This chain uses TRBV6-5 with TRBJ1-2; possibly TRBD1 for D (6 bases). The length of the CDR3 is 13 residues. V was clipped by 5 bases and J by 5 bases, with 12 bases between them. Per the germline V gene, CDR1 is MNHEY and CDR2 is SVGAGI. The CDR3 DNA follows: TGTGCCAGCAGTATGGAGGGGGGGTATGGCTACACCTTC. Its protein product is CASSMEGGYGYTF.

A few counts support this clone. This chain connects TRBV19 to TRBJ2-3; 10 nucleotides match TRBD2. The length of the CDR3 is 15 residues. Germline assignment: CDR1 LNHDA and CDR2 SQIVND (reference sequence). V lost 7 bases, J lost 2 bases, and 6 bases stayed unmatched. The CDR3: CASTYSGGFTDTQYF. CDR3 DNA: TGTGCCAGTACGTATAGCGGGGGGTTCACAGATACGCAGTATTTT.

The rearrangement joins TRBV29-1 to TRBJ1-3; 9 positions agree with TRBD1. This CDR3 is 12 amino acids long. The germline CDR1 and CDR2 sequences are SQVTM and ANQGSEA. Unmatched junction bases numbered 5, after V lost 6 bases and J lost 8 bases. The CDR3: CSVGTGWDTIYF. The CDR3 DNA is TGCAGCGTGGGGACAGGGTGGGACACCATATATTTT.

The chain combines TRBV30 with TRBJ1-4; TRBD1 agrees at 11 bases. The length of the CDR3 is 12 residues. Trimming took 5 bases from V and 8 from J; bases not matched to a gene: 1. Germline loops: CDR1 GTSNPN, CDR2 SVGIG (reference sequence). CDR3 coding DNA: TGTGCCTGGGGGACAGGGGGGGAAAAACTGTTTTTT. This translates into CAWGTGGEKLFF.

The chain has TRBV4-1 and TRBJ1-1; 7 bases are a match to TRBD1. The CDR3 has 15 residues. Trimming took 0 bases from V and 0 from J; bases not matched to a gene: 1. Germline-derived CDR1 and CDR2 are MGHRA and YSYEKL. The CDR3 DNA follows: TGCGCCAGCAGCCAAGAGAGGGGGCTGAACACTGAAGCTTTCTTT. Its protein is CASSQERGLNTEAFF.

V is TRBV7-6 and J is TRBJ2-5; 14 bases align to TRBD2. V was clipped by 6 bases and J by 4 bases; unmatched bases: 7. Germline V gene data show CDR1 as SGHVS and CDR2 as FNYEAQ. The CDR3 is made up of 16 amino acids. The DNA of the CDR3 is TGTGCCAGCAGTCTCGGACTAGCGGGGGGCCCAGAGACCCAGTACTTC. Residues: CASSLGLAGGPETQYF.

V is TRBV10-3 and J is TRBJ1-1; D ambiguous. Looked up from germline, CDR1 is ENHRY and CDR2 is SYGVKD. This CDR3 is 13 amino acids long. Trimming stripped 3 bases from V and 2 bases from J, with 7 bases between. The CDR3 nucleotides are TGTGCCATCAGTGATACAGTTAACACTGAAGCTTTCTTT. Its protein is CAISDTVNTEAFF.

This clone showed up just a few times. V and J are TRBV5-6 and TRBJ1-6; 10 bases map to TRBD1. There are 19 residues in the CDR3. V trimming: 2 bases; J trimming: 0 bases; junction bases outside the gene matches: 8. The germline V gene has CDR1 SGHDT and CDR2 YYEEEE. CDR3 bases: TGTGCCAGCAGCTTCGACAGGGGGCCGTATAGCTCCTATAATTCACCCCTCCACTTT. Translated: CASSFDRGPYSSYNSPLHF.

The CDR3 here is CASSLPSQGGTEAFF. Here the CDR3 DNA reads TGCGCCAGCAGCTTGCCGTCACAGGGCGGGACTGAAGCTTTCTTT. V and J are TRBV5-1 and TRBJ1-1; TRBD1 might be the D (6 bases). Trimming left V 1 base short and J 5 bases short, with 15 bases between. Germline lookup yields CDR1 SGHRS and CDR2 YFSETQ. This CDR3 has 15 amino acids. Full variable domain (rest looked up from reference TRBV5-1 and TRBJ1-1): KAGVTQTPRYLIKTRGQQVTLSCSPISGHRSVSWYQQTPGQGLQFLFEYFSETQRNKGNFPGRFSGRQFSNSRSEMNVSTLELGDSALYLCASSLPSQGGTEAFFGQGTRLTVV.

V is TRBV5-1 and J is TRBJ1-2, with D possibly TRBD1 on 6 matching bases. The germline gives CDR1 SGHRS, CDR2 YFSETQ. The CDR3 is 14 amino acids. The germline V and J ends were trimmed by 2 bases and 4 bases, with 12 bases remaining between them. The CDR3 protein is CASSFGTRIYGYTF. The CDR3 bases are TGCGCCAGCAGCTTTGGGACAAGGATCTATGGCTACACCTTC.

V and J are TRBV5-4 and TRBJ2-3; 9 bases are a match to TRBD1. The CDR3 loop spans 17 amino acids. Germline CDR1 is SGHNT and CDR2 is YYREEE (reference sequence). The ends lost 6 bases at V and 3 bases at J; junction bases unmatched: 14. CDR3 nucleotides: TGTGCCAGCACTCTTTTCCCGACAGGGGGGCCTACAGATACGCAGTATTTT. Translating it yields CASTLFPTGGPTDTQYF.